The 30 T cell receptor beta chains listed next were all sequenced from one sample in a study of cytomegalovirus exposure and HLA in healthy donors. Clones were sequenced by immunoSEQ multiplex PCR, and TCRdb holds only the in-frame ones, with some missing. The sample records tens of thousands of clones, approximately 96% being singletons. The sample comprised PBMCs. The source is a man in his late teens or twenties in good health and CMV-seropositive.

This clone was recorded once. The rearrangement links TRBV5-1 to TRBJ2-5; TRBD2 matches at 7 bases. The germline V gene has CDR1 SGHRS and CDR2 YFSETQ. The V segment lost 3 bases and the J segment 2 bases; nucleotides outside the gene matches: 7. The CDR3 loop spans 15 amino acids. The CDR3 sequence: CASSYLAGPQETQYF. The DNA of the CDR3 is TGCGCCAGCAGCTATTTAGCGGGCCCGCAAGAGACCCAGTACTTC.

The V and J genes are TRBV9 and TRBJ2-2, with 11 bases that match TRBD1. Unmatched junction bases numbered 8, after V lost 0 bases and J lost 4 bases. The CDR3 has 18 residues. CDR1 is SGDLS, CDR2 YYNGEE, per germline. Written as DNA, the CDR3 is TGTGCCAGCAGCGTAGGGCCGGGACAGGGGGTCCTCACCGGGGAGCTGTTTTTT. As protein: CASSVGPGQGVLTGELFF.

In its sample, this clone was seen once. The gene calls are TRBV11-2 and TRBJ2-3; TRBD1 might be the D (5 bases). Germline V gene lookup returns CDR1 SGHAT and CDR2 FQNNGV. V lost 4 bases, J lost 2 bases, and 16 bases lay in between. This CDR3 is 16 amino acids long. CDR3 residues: CASSSELGAFTDTQYF. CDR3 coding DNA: TGTGCCAGCAGCTCAGAGCTAGGGGCCTTCACAGATACGCAGTATTTT.

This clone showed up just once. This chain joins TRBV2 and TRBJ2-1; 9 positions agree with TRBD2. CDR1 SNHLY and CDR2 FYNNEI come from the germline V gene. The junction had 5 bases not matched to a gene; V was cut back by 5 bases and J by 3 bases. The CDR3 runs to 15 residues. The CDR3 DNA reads TGTGCCAGCAGTATGCGGGAGGGCCGCTACAATGAGCAGTTCTTC. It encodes CASSMREGRYNEQFF.

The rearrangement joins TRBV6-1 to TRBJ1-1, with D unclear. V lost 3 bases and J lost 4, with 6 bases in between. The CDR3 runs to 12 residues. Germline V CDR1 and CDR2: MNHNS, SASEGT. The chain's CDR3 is CASSDGVTEAFF. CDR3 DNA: TGTGCCAGCAGTGACGGGGTCACTGAAGCTTTCTTT.

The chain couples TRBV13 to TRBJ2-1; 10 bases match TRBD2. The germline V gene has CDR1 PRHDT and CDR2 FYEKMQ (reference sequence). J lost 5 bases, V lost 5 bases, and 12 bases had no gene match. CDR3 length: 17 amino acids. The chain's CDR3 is CASSAPSGTSEHNEQFF. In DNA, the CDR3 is TGTGCCAGCAGCGCACCATCCGGGACTAGCGAGCACAATGAGCAGTTCTTC. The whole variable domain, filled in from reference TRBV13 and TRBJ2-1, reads AAGVIQSPRHLIKEKRETATLKCYPIPRHDTVYWYQQGPGQDPQFLISFYEKMQSDKGSIPDRFSAQQFSDYHSELNMSSLELGDSALYFCASSAPSGTSEHNEQFFGPGTRLTVL.

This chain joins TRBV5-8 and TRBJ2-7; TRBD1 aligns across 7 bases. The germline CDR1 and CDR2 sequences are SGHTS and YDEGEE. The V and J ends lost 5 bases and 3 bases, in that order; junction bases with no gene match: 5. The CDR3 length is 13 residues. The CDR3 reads CASSTTGNYEQYF. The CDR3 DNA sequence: TGTGCCAGCAGTACGACAGGGAACTACGAGCAGTACTTC.

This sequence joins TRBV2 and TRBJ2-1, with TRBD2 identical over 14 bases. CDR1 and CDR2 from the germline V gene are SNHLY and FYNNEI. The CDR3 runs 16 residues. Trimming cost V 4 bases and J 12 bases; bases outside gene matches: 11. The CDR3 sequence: CASSGLLPTSGGVQFF. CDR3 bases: TGTGCCAGCAGTGGACTTTTACCGACTAGCGGGGGGGTGCAGTTCTTC.

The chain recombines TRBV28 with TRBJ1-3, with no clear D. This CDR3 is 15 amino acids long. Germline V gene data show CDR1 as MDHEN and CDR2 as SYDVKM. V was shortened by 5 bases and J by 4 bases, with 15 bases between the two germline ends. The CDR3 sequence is CASSPPPTPGNTIYF. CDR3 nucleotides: TGTGCCAGCAGTCCCCCCCCGACACCCGGAAACACCATATATTTT.

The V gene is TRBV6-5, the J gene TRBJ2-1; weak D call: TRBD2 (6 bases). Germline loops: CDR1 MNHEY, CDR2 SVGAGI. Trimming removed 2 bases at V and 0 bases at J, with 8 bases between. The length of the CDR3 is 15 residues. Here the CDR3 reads CASSYDGSSYNEQFF. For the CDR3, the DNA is TGTGCCAGCAGTTACGACGGGAGCTCCTACAATGAGCAGTTCTTC.

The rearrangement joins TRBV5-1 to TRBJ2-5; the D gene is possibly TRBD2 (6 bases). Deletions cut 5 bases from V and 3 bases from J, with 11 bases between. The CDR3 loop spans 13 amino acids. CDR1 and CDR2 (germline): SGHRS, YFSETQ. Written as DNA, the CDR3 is TGCGCCAGCAGGGGGGGTCCGGAAGAGACCCAGTACTTC. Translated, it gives CASRGGPEETQYF.

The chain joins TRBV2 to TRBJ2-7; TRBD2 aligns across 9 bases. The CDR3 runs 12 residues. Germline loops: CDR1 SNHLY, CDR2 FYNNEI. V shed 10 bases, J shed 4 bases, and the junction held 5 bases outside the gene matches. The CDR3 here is CATARGGYEQYF. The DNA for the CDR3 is TGTGCCACTGCGCGGGGGGGGTACGAGCAGTACTTC.

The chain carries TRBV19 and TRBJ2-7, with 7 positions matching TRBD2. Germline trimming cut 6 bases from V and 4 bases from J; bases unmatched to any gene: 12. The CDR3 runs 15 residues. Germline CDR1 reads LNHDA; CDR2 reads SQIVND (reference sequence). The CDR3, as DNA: TGTGCCAGTAGCGCGACGCGGGGGTCGGGTTACGAGCAGTACTTC. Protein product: CASSATRGSGYEQYF.

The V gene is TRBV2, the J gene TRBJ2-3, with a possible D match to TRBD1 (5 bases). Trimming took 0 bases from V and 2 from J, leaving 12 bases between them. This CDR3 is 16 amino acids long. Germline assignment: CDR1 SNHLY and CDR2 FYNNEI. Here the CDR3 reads CASSEAWPGNTDTQYF. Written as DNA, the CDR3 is TGTGCCAGCAGTGAAGCGTGGCCAGGGAACACAGATACGCAGTATTTT.

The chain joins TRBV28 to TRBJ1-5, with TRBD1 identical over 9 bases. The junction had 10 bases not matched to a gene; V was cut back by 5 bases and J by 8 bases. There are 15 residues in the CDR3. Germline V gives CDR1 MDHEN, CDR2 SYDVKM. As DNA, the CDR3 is TGTGCCAGCAGTGGGTGGGGGACAGGGCTCAAGCCCCAGCATTTT. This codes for CASSGWGTGLKPQHF.

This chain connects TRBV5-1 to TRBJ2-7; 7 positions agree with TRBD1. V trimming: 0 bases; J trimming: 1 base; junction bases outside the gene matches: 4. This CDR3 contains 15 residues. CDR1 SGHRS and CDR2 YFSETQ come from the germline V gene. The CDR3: CASSLEQGESYEQYF. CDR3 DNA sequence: TGCGCCAGCAGCTTGGAGCAGGGGGAGTCCTACGAGCAGTACTTC. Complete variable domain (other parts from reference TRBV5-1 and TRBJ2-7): KAGVTQTPRYLIKTRGQQVTLSCSPISGHRSVSWYQQTPGQGLQFLFEYFSETQRNKGNFPGRFSGRQFSNSRSEMNVSTLELGDSALYLCASSLEQGESYEQYFGPGTRLTVT.

The CDR3 nucleotides read TGCGCCAGCAGCCAAGCTGTGGGGGGGCAATACGAGCAGTACTTC. Translating it yields CASSQAVGGQYEQYF. The chain links TRBV4-1 to TRBJ2-7, with a weak D call TRBD2 (7 bases). This CDR3 region has 15 residues. V was pared by 1 base and J by 4 bases, with 14 bases between. Looked up from germline, CDR1 is MGHRA and CDR2 is YSYEKL.

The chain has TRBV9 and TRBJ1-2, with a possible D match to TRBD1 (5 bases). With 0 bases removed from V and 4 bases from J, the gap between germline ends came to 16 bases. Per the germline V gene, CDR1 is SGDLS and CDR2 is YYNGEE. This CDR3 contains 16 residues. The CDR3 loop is CASSVATDSRVYGYTF. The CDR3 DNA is TGTGCCAGCAGCGTAGCTACCGACAGTAGGGTCTATGGCTACACCTTC.

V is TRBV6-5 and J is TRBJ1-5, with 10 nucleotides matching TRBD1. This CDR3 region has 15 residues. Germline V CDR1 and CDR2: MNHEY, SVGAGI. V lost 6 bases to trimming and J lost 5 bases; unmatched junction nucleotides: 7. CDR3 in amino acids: CASSPDRGIDQPQHF. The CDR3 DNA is TGTGCCAGCAGCCCGGACAGGGGGATAGATCAGCCCCAGCATTTT.

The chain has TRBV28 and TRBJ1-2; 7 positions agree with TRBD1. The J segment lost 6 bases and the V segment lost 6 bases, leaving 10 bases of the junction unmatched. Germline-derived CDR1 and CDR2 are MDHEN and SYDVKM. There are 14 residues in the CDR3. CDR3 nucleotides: TGTGCCAGCAGCCAATCCCCCGGGACAGATGGCTACACCTTC. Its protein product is CASSQSPGTDGYTF.

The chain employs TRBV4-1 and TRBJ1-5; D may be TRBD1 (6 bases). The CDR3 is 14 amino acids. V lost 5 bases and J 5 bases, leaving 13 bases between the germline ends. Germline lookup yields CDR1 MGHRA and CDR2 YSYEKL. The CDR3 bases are TGCGCCAGCAGCTTAGGACAGTTGGATCAGCCCCAGCATTTT. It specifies CASSLGQLDQPQHF.

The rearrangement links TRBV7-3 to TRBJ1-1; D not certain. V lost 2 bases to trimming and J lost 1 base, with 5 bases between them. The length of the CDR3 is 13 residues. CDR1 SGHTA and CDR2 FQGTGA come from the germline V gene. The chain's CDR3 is CASSLGRNTEAFF. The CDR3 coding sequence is TGTGCCAGCAGCTTAGGCCGGAACACTGAAGCTTTCTTT. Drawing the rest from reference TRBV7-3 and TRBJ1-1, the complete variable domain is GAGVSQTPSNKVTEKGKYVELRCDPISGHTALYWYRQSLGQGPEFLIYFQGTGAADDSGLPNDRFFAVRPEGSVSTLKIQRTERGDSAVYLCASSLGRNTEAFFGQGTRLTVV.

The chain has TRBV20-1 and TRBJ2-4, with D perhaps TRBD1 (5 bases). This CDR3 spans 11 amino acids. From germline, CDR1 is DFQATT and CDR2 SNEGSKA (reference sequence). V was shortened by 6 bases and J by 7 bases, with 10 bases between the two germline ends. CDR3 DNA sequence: TGCAGTGCCCAAAAGGGGAACATTCAGTACTTC. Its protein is CSAQKGNIQYF.

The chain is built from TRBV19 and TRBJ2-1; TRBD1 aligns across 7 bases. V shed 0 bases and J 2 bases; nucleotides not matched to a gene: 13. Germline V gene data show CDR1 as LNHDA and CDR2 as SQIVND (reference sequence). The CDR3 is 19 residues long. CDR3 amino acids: CASSIDPEPSGGPYNEQFF. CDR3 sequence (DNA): TGTGCCAGTAGTATAGATCCGGAGCCCTCAGGGGGACCCTACAATGAGCAGTTCTTC.

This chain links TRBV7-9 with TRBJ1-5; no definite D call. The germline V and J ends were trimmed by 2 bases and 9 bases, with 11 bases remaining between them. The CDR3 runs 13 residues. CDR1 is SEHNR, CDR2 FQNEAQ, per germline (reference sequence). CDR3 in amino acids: CASSLQEAGPQHF. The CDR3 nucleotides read TGTGCCAGCAGCTTACAAGAAGCGGGGCCCCAGCATTTT. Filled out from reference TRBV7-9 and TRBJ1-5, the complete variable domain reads DTGVSQNPRHKITKRGQNVTFRCDPISEHNRLYWYRQTLGQGPEFLTYFQNEAQLEKSRLLSDRFSAERPKGSFSTLEIQRTEQGDSAMYLCASSLQEAGPQHFGDGTRLSIL.

CDR3 DNA: TGTGCCAGCAGTTTAGCGGGATCCACAGATACGCAGTATTTT. Protein: CASSLAGSTDTQYF. This rearrangement joins TRBV28 to TRBJ2-3, with D possibly matching TRBD2 (6 bases). This CDR3 has 14 residues. Germline V gene lookup returns CDR1 MDHEN and CDR2 SYDVKM. V shed 2 bases and J shed 2 bases, with 8 bases lying between them.

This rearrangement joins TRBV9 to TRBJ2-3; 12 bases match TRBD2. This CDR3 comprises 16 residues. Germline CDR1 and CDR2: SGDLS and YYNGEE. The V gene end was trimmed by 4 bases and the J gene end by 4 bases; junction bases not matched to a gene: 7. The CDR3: CASSSLAGGRADTQYF. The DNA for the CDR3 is TGTGCCAGCAGCTCCCTAGCGGGGGGGAGAGCAGATACGCAGTATTTT.

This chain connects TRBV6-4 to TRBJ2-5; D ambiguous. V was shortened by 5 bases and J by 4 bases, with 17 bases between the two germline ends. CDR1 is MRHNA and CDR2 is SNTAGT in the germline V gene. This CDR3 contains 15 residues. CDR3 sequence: CASSILRSPRETQYF. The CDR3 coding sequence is TGTGCCAGCAGTATCCTTCGTAGCCCCCGAGAGACCCAGTACTTC.

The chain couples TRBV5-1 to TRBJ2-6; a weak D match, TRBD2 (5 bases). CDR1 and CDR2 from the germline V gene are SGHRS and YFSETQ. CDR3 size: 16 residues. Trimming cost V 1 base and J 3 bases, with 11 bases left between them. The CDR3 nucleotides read TGCGCCAGCAGCTTGTTTTCGGAGGATGGGGCCAACGTCCTGACTTTC. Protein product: CASSLFSEDGANVLTF.

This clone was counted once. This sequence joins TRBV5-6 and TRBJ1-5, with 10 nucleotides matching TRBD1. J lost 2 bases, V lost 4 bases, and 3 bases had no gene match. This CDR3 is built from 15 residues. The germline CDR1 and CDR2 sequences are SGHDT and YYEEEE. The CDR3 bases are TGTGCCAGCAGCATCGGACAGGGGGGCAATCAGCCCCAGCATTTT. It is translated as CASSIGQGGNQPQHF.